The T cell receptor beta chain described here comes from a study of T-cell memory formation after mild COVID-19. This CDR3 region has 12 residues. Germline assignment: CDR1 MNHNY and CDR2 SVGAGI (reference sequence). Trimming took off 11 bases at V and 2 bases at J, with 10 bases between the two ends. Regarding the study as a whole: Those CD4+ clones that contracted were mainly in CM and EM (CD8+ ones in EMRA). The second-wave clones peaking on day 37 were not confirmed as SARS-CoV-2-specific. Later expanders leaned CD4+, whereas clones that contracted between day 15 and 85 were balanced CD4/CD8.

Barcoded TCR alpha and TCR beta cDNA libraries with UMIs came from 5'RACE using constant-segment primers. TCRdb called the 5' RACE reads again in MiXCR, with one record for every CDR3 protein. The sample holds about 610,000 distinct CDR3 sequences, roughly 17% seen once. This clonotype was detected a few times. The target antigen is unknown. The chain employs TRBV6-6 and TRBJ2-4, with TRBD2 as a possible D gene (6 bases). Sequencing was done on a sample of PBMCs or a T cell subset sorted from them (not recorded which). The receptor's source is an adult woman who had mild COVID-19 (a few samples of this study predate the infection). Cell type and time point are not known. In DNA, the CDR3 is TGTGCCGAAGGGGACTCCAAAAACATTCAGTACTTC. Amino acid sequence: CAEGDSKNIQYF.